The entry below gives a single T cell receptor beta chain sequence along with its context. Its antigen specificity is not known. No base quality values were provided; no much bigger clone lies one nucleotide off. Donors were healthy HIV-negative adults with no recently reported acute infections or vaccinations. Every donor was a Caucasian adult living in Nashville, Tennessee, USA. CD4+ T cells were enriched through magnetic negative selection, after which naive cells were positively selected on CD45RA and the remaining negative fraction served as the memory subset. After blood collection by leukapheresis, PBMCs were isolated using Ficoll-Histopaque density gradient centrifugation and then cryopreserved in the vapor phase of liquid nitrogen. Purity and quantity of every magnetically sorted T cell population were checked by analytical flow cytometry. Each sorted fraction had its genomic DNA isolated and then quantified by UV absorbance on a Nanodrop 2000c.

TCR CDR3 regions were amplified from genomic DNA by multiplex PCR using the deep immunoSEQ assay. Genomic DNA extracted from each cell subset was distributed evenly over all wells of several immunoSEQ 96-well plates, and each plate served as one replicate. For sorted subsets, around 200 ng genomic DNA, equal to tens of thousands of T cell genomes, was loaded into each replicate PCR. Purified libraries were measured with a Qubit 3.0 fluorometer, size-checked on a Bioanalyzer 2100, and measured again with the KAPA Library Quantification kit. Every immunoSEQ 96-well plate was sequenced on a dedicated single-read 150-cycle Illumina NextSeq 550 flow cell. The study's own analysis went as follows. The immunoSEQ output contained only junctional sequences without quality scores, so filtering could not match that applied to full-length reads. Sequences were annotated with PyIR, a Python wrapper for IgBLAST v1.9, and V/J genes and CDR3 were assigned using IMGT germline references. Reads were removed for weak V/J assignments (E-value above 1e-6), missing CDR3, stop codons, out-of-frame junctions, or ambiguous translated residues. A V3J clonotype was defined by an identical inferred V gene, J gene, and CDR3 amino acid sequence. Percentage overlap between repertoires was calculated by dividing the number of shared unique clonotypes by the size of the smaller repertoire. Three approaches were used to assess repertoire richness: RTK rarefaction, the Chao1 estimator, and Recon v2.1 estimates of unobserved clonotypes. For all TCRbeta clonotypes obtained by the gDNA method from a handful of donors, generation probabilities were computed with OLGA. TCRdb obtained this table from immuneACCESS and retained in-frame rearrangements with V and J assigned. These tables miss some clones; where compared with another copy, unresolved V genes account for less than half of the shortfall, and the remainder is unexplained. V, J and clone size are taken as reported in that table, and D and trimming were inferred from the DNA itself. The sample records fewer than 850,000 clones, about two thirds of which are singletons. The top ten clonotypes cover roughly 1.8% of the sample.

The data belong to a study of shared clonotypes between healthy human individuals (dated by TCRdb to the early 2020s). Regarding the research as a whole: A few men and a couple of women, aged 18 to 49 years, made up the cohort. For each donor, CD4 naive and CD4 memory were each given three plates, CD8 naive was given two plates, and CD8 memory was given one plate. Different laboratories and diverse techniques were used to prepare libraries and sequence TCR repertoires, to increase sequencing depth and limit assay-specific biases. Blood TCR repertoires of about 5 healthy adults were deeply sequenced to estimate repertoire size and the extent of clonotype sharing between individuals. Each donor's leukapheresis produced roughly between roughly 0.85 and 10 billion PBMCs. The study at large found these results: Compared with non-shared clonotypes, clonotypes shared by all four sorted-subset donors had higher generation probabilities. The genetic and exposure-history diversity represented was limited by the small number of donors. Rarefaction of sorted-subset datasets indicated incomplete sequencing despite the large sequencing depth. Pairwise subsampling indicated that sequencing depth was expected to affect the degree of clonotype sharing among donors. Naive subsets generally had larger estimated clonotype richness than memory subsets. When several donors were compared, the shared fraction of clonotypes was 5% to 6.5% for naive CD4, roughly 3.4% for naive CD8, roughly 2.3% for memory CD4, and 0.4% for memory CD8. Sampling was restricted to blood, and TCR repertoires in tissue are likely to differ from TCR repertoires in blood.

Sequencing was carried out using memory CD4+ T cells sorted from blood. The sample's cell subset or site, from its label and the paper: CD45RA-negative fraction. The TCR originated in a woman in her twenties or thirties in good health.

The CDR3 here reads CASSRGGAYNEQFF. The DNA sequence reads TGTGCCAGCAGCAGGGGCGGGGCCTACAATGAGCAGTTCTTC. The chain is assembled from TRBV5-4 and TRBJ2-1; a tentative D match to TRBD2 spans 6 bases. CDR1 SGHNT and CDR2 YYREEE were looked up in the germline V gene (reference sequence). The CDR3, cysteine through phenylalanine, is 14 amino acids long. Of the read, only the CDR3 DNA is kept; its 42 bases are in frame from base 1. V sheds 4 bases and J sheds 2 bases, leaving 10 bases between their ends.